This T cell receptor beta chain was sequenced during a study of blood T cell repertoires in COVID-19. About the research overall: Samples came from the United States, Italy and Spain, spanning acute and convalescent COVID-19. From T cells, B-cell-depleted T cells, or PBMCs came the material, which was cDNA or gDNA.

Original processing methods: Estimated nucleated cell counts came from reference gene primer amplification. Here immunoSEQ multiplex PCR was the method, and the copy in TCRdb shows in-frame clones only, minus some. The V and J calls and clone size were taken over from that table, and D and trimming were inferred from the DNA. Among around 150,000 clones, around nine tenths were seen once, and the ten largest hold approximately 10%. This clone was seen only once. This CDR3 comprises 15 residues. V shed 9 bases and J shed 1 base, with 15 bases lying between them. Germline-derived CDR1 and CDR2 are MNHEY and SVGAGI.

This chain links TRBV6-5 with TRBJ2-2, with D possibly being TRBD1 (5 bases). Source material: peripheral blood. The TCR sequence derives from a man aged 50 to 60 with active or convalescent COVID-19. This chain's CDR3 is CASIYLTVNTGELFF. The CDR3 nucleotides read TGTGCCAGTATCTACCTGACAGTGAACACCGGGGAGCTGTTTTTT.